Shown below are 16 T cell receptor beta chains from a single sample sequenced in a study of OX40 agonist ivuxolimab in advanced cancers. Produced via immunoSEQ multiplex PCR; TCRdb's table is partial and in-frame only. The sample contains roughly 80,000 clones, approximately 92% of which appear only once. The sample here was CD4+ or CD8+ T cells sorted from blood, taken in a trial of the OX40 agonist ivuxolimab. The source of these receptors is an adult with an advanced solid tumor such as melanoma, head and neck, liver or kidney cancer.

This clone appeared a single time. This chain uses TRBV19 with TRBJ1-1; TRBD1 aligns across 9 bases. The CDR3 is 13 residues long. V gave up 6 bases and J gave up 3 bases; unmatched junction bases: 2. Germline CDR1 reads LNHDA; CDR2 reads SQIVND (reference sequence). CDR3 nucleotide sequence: TGTGCCAGTAGACAGGGGGCAGACACTGAAGCTTTCTTT. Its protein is CASRQGADTEAFF.

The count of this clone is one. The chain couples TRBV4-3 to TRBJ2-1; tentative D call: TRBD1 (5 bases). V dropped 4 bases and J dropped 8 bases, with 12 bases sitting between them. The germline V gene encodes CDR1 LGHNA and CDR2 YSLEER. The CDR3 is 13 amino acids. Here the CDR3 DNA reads TGCGCCAGCAGCCCAAGTGGGGCCCATGAGCAGTTCTTC. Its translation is CASSPSGAHEQFF.

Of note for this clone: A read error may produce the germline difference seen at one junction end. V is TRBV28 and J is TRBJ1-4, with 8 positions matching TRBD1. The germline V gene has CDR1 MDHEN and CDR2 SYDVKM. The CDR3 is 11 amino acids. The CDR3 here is CASSFLDRVMF. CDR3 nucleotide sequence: TGTGCCAGCAGTTTTTTGGACAGGGTCATGTTT.

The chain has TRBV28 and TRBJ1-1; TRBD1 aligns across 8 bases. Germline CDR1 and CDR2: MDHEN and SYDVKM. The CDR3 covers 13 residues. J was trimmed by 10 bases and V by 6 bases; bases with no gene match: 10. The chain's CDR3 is CASSRRQGRRAFF. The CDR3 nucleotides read TGTGCCAGCAGCCGCAGACAGGGGCGTCGAGCTTTCTTT. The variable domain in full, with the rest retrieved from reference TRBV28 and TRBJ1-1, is DVKVTQSSRYLVKRTGEKVFLECVQDMDHENMFWYRQDPGLGLRLIYFSYDVKMKEKGDIPEGYSVSREKKERFSLILESASTNQTSMYLCASSRRQGRRAFFGQGTRLTVV.

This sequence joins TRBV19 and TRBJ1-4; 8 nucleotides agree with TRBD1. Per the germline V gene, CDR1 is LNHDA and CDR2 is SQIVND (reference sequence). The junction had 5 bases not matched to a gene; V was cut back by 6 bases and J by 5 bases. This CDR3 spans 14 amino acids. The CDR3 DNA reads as TGTGCCAGTAGAGCTCAGGGGGCGAATGAAAAACTGTTTTTT. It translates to CASRAQGANEKLFF.

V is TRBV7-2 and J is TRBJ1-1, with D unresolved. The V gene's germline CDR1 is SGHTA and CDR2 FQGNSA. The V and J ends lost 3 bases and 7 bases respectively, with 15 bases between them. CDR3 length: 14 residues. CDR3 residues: CASSFLPLRDEAFF. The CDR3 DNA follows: TGTGCCAGCAGCTTTTTACCCCTTCGGGATGAAGCTTTCTTT.

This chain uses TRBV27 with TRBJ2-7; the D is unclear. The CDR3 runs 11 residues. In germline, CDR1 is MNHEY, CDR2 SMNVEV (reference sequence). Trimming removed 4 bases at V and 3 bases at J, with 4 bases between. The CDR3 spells CASSSNYEQYF. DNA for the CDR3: TGTGCCAGCAGTTCTAACTACGAGCAGTACTTC.

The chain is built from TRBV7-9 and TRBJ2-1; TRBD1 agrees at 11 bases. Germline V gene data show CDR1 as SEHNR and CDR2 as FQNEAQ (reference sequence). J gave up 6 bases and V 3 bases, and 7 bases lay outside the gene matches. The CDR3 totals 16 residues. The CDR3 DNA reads TGTGCCAGCAGCTTGGACAGGGGGCGCCCGCTCAATGAGCAGTTCTTC. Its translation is CASSLDRGRPLNEQFF. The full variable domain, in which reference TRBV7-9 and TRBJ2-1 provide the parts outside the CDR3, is DTGVSQNPRHKITKRGQNVTFRCDPISEHNRLYWYRQTLGQGPEFLTYFQNEAQLEKSRLLSDRFSAERPKGSFSTLEIQRTEQGDSAMYLCASSLDRGRPLNEQFFGPGTRLTVL.

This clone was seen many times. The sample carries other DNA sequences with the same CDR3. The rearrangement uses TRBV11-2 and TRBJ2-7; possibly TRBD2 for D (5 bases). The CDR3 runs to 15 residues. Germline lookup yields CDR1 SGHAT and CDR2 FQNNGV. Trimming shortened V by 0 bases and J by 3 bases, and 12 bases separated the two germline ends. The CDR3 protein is CASSLDFTGSYEQYF. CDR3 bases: TGTGCCAGCAGCTTAGATTTTACGGGAAGCTACGAGCAGTACTTC.

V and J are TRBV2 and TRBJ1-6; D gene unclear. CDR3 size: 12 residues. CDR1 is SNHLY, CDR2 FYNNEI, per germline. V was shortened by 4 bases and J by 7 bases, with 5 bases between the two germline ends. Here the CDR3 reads CASSVGNSPLHF. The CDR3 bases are TGTGCCAGCAGTGTAGGGAATTCACCCCTCCACTTT.

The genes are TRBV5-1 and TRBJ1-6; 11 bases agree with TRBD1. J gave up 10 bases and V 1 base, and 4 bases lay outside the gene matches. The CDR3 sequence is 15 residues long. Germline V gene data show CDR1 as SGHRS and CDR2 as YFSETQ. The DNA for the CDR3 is TGCGCCAGCAGCTTGTGGACAGGGGGCGGATCACCCCTCCACTTT. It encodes CASSLWTGGGSPLHF.

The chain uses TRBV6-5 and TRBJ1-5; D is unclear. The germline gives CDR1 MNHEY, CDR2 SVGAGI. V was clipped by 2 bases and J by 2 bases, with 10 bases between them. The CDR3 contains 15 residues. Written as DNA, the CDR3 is TGTGCCAGCAGTTACGGCCCCATGGGCAATCAGCCCCAGCATTTT. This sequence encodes CASSYGPMGNQPQHF.

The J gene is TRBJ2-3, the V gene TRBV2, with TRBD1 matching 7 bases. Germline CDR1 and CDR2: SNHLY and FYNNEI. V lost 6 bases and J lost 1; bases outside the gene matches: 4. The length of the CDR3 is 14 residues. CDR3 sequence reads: CASRTGIRTDTQYF. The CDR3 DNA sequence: TGTGCCAGCAGGACAGGGATACGCACAGATACGCAGTATTTT.

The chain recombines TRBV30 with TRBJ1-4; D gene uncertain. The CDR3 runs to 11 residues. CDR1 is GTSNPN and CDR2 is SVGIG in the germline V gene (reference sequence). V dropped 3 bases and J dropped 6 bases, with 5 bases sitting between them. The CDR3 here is CAWRRDEKLFF. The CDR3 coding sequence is TGTGCCTGGAGGCGTGATGAAAAACTGTTTTTT.

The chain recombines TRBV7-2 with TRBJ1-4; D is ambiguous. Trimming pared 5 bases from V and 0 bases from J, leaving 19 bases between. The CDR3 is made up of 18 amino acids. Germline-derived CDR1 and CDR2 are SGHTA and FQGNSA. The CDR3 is CASSQRPGLGATNEKLFF. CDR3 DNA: TGTGCCAGCAGCCAACGGCCCGGGTTGGGTGCAACTAATGAAAAACTGTTTTTT.

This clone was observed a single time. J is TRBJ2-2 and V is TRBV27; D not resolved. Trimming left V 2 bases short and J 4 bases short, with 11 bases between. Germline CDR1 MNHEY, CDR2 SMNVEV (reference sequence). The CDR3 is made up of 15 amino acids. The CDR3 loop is CASSLESFGTGELFF. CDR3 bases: TGTGCCAGCAGTTTAGAATCGTTCGGCACCGGGGAGCTGTTTTTT.